Listed here is a single TCR beta chain. Its antigen is unidentified. TCRdb analysed the 5' RACE reads with MiXCR anew, one entry per CDR3 protein. Among roughly 440,000 distinct CDR3 sequences, roughly 17% were seen once, and the ten largest hold over 0.9%. This sample was included in a study of CD8 T cells in ankylosing spondylitis. Study outcomes and limitations: Significant enrichment of disease-linked clones was reportedly seen in matched ankylosing spondylitis synovial fluid. A TCR beta motif of under 10 highly homologous variants seemed to mark ankylosing spondylitis blood. Earlier work had already found some motif variants in reactive arthritis synovial fluid and blood.

This sequence originates from a male donor with ankylosing spondylitis. Sequencing was carried out using blood, either unsorted or a sorted T cell fraction (not recorded which).

CDR3 sequence reads: CATSITRKETQYF. CDR3 coding DNA: TGTGCCACCAGCATAACTAGGAAAGAGACCCAGTACTTC. The chain is built from TRBV15 and TRBJ2-5; possible D gene TRBD2, 5 bases. V dropped 4 bases and J dropped 3 bases, with 9 bases sitting between them. Germline lookup yields CDR1 LNHNV and CDR2 YYDKDF (reference sequence). The CDR3 is made up of 13 amino acids.